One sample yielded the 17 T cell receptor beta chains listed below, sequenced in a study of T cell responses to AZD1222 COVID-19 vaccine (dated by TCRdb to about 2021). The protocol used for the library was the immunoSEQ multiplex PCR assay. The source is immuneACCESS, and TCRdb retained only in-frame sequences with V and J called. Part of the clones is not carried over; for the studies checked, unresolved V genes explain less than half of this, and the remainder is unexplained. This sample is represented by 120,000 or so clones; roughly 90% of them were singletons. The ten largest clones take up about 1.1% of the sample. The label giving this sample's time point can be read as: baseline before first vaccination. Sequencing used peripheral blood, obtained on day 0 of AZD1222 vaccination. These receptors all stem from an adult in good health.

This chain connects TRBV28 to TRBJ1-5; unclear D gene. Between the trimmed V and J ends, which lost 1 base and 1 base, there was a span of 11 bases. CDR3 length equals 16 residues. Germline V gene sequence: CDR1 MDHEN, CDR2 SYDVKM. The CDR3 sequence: CASSLLPGASNQPQHF. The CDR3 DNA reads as TGTGCCAGCAGTTTATTGCCGGGTGCGAGCAATCAGCCCCAGCATTTT.

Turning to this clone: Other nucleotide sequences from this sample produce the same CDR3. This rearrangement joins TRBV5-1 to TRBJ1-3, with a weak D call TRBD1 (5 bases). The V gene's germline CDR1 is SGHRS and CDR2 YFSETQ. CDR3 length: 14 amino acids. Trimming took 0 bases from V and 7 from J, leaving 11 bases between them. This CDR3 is CASSLATGLNTIYF. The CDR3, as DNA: TGCGCCAGCAGCTTGGCCACAGGTTTGAACACCATATATTTT. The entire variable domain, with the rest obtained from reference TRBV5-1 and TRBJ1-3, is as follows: KAGVTQTPRYLIKTRGQQVTLSCSPISGHRSVSWYQQTPGQGLQFLFEYFSETQRNKGNFPGRFSGRQFSNSRSEMNVSTLELGDSALYLCASSLATGLNTIYFGEGSWLTVV.

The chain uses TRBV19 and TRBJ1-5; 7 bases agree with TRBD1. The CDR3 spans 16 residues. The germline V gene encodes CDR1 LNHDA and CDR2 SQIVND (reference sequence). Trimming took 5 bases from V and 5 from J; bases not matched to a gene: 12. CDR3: CASSLRDSGGDQPQHF. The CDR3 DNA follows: TGTGCCAGTAGTCTCCGGGACAGTGGAGGGGATCAGCCCCAGCATTTT.

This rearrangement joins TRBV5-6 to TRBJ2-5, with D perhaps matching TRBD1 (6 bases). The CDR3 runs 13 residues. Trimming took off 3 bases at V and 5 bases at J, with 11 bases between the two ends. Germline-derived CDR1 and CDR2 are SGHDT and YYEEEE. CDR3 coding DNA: TGTGCCAGCAGCTCTACAGGGTATGAGACCCAGTACTTC. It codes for CASSSTGYETQYF.

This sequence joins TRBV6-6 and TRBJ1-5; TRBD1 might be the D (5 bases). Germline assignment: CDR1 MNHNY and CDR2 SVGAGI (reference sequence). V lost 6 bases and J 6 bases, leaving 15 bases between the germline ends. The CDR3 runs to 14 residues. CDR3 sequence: CASRSRGMGQPQHF. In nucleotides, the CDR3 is TGTGCCAGCAGGTCTCGGGGGATGGGTCAGCCCCAGCATTTT.

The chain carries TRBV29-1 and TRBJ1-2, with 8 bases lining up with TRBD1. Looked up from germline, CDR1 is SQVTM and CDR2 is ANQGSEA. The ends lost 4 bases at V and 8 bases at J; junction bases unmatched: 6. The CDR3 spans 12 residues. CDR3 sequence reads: CSVASDRGGYTF. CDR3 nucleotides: TGCAGCGTTGCCAGCGACAGGGGCGGCTACACCTTC.

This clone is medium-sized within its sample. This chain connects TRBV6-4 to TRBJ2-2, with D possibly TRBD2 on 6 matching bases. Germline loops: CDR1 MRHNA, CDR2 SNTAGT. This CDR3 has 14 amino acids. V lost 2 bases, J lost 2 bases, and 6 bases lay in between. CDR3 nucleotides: TGTGCCAGCAGTGACGGGACTAACACCGGGGAGCTGTTTTTT. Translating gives CASSDGTNTGELFF.

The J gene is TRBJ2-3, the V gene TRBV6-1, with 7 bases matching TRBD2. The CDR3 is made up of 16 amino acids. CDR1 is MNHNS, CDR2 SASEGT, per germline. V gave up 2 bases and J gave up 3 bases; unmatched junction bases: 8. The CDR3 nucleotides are TGTGCCAGCAGTGAACTAGCGGTTGGGGGGACAGATACGCAGTATTTT. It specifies CASSELAVGGTDTQYF.

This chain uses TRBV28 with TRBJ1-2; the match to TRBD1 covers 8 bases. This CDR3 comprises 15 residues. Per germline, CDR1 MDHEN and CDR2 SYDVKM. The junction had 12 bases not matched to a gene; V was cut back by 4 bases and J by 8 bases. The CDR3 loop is CASSSGTGSVEGYTF. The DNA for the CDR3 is TGTGCCAGCAGTTCCGGGACAGGAAGCGTGGAGGGCTACACCTTC.

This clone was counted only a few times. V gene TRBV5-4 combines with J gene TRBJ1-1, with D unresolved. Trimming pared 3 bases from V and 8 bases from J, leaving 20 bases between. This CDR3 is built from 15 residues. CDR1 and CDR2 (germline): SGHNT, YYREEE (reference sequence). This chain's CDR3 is CASSSRREPGREAFF. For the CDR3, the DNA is TGTGCCAGCAGCTCTAGGCGAGAGCCAGGCCGCGAAGCTTTCTTT.

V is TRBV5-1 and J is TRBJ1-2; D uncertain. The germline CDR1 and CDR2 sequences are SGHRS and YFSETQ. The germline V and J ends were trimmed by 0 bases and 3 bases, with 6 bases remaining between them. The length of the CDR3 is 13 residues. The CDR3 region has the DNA TGCGCCAGCAGCTTGGTGGCAGACTATGGCTACACCTTC. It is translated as CASSLVADYGYTF. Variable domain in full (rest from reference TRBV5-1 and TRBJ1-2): KAGVTQTPRYLIKTRGQQVTLSCSPISGHRSVSWYQQTPGQGLQFLFEYFSETQRNKGNFPGRFSGRQFSNSRSEMNVSTLELGDSALYLCASSLVADYGYTFGSGTRLTVV.

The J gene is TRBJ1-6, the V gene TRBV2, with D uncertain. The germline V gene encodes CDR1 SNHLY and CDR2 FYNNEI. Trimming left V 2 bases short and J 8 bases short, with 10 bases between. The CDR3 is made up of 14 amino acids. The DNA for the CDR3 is TGTGCCAGCAGTGAATGGCAGGACGATTCACCCCTCCACTTT. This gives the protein CASSEWQDDSPLHF.

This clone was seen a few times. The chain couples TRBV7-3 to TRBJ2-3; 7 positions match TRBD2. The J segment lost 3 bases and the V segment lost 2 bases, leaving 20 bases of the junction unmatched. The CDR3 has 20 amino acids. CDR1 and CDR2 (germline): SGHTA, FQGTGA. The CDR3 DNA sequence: TGTGCCAGCAGCTTAGCAGCGGGAATGGGTCCACACTTGTCAACAGATACGCAGTATTTT. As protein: CASSLAAGMGPHLSTDTQYF.

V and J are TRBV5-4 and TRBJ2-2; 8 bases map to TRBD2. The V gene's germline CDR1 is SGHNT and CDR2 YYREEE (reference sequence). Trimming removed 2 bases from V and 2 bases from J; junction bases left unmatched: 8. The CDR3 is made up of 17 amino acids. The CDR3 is CASSFGGVAGNTGELFF. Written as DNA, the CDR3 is TGTGCCAGCAGCTTTGGGGGGGTAGCGGGAAACACCGGGGAGCTGTTTTTT.

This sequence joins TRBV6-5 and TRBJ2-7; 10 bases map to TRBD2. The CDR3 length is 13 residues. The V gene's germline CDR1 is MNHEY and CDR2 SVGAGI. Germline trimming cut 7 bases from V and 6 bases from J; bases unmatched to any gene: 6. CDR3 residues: CASTVRTSGEQYF. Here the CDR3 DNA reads TGTGCCAGCACCGTACGGACTAGCGGCGAGCAGTACTTC.

The CDR3 region is CASSGTGGKEKLFF. The DNA of the CDR3 is TGTGCCAGCAGCGGGACAGGGGGCAAGGAAAAACTGTTTTTT. This sequence joins TRBV7-9 and TRBJ1-4; 12 bases are a match to TRBD1. The CDR3 is 14 residues long. The germline V gene has CDR1 SEHNR and CDR2 FQNEAQ (reference sequence). Trimming at V came to 5 bases and at J to 8 bases, leaving 3 bases not matched to a gene.

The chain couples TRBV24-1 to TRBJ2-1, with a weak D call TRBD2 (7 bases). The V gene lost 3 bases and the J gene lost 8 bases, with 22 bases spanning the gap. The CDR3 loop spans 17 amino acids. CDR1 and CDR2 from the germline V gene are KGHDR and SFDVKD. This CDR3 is CATSDSGTSTAIHEQFF. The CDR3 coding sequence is TGTGCCACCAGTGATAGCGGGACATCAACGGCCATCCATGAGCAGTTCTTC.